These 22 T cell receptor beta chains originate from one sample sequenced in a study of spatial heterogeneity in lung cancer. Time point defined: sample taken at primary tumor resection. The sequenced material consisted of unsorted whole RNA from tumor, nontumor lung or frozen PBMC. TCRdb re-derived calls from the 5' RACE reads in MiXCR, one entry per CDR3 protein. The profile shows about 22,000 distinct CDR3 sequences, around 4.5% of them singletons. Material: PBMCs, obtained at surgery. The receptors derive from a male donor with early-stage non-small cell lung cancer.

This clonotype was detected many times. CDR3 DNA: TGTGCCAGCAGCTCAGCCCCCTCCTACGAGCAGTACTTC. It is translated as CASSSAPSYEQYF. The gene calls are TRBV11-2 and TRBJ2-7; unclear D gene. The germline V gene encodes CDR1 SGHAT and CDR2 FQNNGV. The CDR3 is 13 residues long. Between the trimmed V and J ends, which lost 4 bases and 0 bases, there was a span of 7 bases.

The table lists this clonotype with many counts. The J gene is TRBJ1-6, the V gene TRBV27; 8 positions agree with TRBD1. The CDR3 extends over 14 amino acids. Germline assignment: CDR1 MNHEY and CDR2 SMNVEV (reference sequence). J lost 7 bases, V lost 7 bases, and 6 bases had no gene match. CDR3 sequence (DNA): TGTGCCAGCAATGCCGGGACAGGCAATTCACCCCTCCACTTT. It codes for CASNAGTGNSPLHF.

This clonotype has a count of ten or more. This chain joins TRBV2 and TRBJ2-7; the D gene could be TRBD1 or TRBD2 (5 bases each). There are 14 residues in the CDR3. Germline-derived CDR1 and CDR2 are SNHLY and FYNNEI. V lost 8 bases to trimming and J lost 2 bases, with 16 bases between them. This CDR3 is CASGRGSGAYEQYF. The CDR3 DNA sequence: TGTGCCAGCGGTCGGGGCAGCGGAGCCTACGAGCAGTACTTC.

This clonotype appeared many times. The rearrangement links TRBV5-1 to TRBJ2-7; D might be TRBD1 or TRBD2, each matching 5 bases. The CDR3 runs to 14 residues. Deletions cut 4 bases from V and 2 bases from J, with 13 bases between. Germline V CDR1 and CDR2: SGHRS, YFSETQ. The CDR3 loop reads CASSGAMGAYEQYF. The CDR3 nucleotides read TGCGCCAGCAGCGGAGCCATGGGGGCCTACGAGCAGTACTTC.

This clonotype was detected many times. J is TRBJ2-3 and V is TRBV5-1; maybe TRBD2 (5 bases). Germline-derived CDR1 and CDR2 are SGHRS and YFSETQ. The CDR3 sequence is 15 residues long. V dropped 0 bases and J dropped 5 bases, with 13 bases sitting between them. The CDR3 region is CASSLDTGGGDTQYF. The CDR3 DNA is TGCGCCAGCAGCTTGGATACCGGCGGAGGAGATACGCAGTATTTT.

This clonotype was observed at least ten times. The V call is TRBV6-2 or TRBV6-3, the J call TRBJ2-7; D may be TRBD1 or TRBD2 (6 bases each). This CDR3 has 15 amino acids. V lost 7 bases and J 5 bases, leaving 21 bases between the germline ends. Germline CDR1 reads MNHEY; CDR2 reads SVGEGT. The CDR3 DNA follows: TGTGCCAGCACATCCGGGGGCGCGCTGTTCAACGAGCAGTACTTC. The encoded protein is CASTSGGALFNEQYF.

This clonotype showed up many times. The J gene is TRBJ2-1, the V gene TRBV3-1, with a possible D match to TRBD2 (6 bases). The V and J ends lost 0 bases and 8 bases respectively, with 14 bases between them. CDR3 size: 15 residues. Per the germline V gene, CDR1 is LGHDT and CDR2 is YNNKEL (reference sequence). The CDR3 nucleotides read TGTGCCAGCAGCCAAGAAAGGATCACGGGGGATGAGCAGTTCTTC. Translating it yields CASSQERITGDEQFF.

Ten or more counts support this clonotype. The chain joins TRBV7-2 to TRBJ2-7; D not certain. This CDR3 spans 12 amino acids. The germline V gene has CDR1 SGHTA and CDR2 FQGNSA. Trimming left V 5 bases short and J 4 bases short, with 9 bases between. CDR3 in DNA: TGTGCCAGCAGCGCTCAGGTGTACGAGCAGTACTTC. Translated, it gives CASSAQVYEQYF.

The CDR3 coding sequence is TGTGCCAGCAGTGAGGCCCAAGAGACCCAGTACTTC. It yields the protein CASSEAQETQYF. The chain is built from TRBV28 and TRBJ2-5; D gene unclear. Per the germline V gene, CDR1 is MDHEN and CDR2 is SYDVKM. This CDR3 is 12 amino acids long. Trimming took 5 bases from V and 1 from J, leaving 5 bases between them.

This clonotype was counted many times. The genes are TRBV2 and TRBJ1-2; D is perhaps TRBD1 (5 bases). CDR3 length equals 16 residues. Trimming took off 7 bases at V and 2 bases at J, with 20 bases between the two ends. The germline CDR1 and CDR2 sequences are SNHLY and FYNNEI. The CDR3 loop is CASNRDSTVANYGYTF. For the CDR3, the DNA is TGTGCCAGCAACCGGGACTCTACTGTTGCCAACTATGGCTACACCTTC.

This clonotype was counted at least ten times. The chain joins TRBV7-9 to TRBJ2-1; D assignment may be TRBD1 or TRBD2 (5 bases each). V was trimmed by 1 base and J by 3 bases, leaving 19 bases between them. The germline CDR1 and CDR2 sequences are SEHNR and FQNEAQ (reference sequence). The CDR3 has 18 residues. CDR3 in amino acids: CASSLGGLSGTFYNEQFF. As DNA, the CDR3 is TGTGCCAGCAGCTTAGGAGGCCTATCGGGGACCTTCTACAATGAGCAGTTCTTC. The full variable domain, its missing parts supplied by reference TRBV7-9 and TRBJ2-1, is DTGVSQNPRHKITKRGQNVTFRCDPISEHNRLYWYRQTLGQGPEFLTYFQNEAQLEKSRLLSDRFSAERPKGSFSTLEIQRTEQGDSAMYLCASSLGGLSGTFYNEQFFGPGTRLTVL.

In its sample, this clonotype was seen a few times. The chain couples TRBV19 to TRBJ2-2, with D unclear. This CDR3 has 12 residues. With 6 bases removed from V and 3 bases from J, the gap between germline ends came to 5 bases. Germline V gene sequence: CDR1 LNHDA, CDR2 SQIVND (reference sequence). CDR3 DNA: TGTGCCAGTAGCGGCTACACCGGGGAGCTGTTTTTT. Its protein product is CASSGYTGELFF. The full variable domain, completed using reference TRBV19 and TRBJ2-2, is DGGITQSPKYLFRKEGQNVTLSCEQNLNHDAMYWYRQDPGQGLRLIYYSQIVNDFQKGDIAEGYSVSREKKESFPLTVTSAQKNPTAFYLCASSGYTGELFFGEGSRLTVL.

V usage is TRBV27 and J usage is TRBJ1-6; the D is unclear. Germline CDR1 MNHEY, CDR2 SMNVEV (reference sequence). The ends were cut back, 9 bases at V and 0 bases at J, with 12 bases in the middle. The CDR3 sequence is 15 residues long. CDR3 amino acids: CASTLIGSYNSPLHF. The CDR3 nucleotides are TGTGCCAGTACCCTGATAGGCTCCTATAATTCACCCCTCCACTTT.

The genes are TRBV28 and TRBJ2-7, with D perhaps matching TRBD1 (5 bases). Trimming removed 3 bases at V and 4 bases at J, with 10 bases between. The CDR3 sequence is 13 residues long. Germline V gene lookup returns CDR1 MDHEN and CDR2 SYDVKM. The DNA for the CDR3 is TGTGCCAGCAGTTTCGGCCAGGGTTACGAGCAGTACTTC. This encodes CASSFGQGYEQYF.

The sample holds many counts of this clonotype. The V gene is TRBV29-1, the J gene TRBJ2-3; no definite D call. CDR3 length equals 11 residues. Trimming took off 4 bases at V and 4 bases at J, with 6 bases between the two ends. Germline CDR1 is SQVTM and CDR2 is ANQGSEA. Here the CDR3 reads CSVGRADTQYF. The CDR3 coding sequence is TGCAGCGTTGGGAGAGCAGATACGCAGTATTTT.

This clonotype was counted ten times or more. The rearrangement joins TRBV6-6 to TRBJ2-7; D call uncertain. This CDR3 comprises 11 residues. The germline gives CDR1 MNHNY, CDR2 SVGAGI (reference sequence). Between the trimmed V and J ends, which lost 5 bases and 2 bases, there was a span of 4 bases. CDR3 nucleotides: TGTGCCAGCAGTCAGACCTACGAGCAGTACTTC. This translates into CASSQTYEQYF.

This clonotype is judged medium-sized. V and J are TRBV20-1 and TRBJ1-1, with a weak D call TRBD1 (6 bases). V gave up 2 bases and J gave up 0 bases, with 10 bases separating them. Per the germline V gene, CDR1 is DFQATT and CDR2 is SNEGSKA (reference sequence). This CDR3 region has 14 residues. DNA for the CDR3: TGCAGTGCTAGAAGGGGGGCTATGAACACTGAAGCTTTCTTT. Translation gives CSARRGAMNTEAFF.

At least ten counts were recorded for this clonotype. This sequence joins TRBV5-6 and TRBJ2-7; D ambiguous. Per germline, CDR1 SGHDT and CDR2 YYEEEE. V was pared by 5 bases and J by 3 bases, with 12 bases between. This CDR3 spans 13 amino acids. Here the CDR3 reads CASRRQDHYEQYF. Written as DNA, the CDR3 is TGTGCCAGCAGGCGGCAGGACCACTACGAGCAGTACTTC.

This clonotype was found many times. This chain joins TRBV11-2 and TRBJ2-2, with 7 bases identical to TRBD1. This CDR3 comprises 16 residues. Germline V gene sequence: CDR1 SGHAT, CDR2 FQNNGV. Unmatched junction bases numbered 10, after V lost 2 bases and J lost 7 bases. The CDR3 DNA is TGTGCCAGCAGCTTATCGGGGCGACAGGGTCTCGGGGAGCTGTTTTTT. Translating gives CASSLSGRQGLGELFF.

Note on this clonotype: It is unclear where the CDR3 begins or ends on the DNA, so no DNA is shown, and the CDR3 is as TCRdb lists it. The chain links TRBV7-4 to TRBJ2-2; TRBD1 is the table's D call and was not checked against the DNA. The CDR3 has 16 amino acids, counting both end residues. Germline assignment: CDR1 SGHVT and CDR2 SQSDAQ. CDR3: CASSLRDRVRPGSCFF.

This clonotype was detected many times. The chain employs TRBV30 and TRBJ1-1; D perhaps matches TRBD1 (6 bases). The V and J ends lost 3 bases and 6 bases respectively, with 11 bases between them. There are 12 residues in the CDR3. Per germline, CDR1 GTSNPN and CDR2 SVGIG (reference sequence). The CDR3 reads CAWREGQSEAFF. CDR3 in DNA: TGTGCCTGGAGAGAGGGACAATCTGAAGCTTTCTTT.

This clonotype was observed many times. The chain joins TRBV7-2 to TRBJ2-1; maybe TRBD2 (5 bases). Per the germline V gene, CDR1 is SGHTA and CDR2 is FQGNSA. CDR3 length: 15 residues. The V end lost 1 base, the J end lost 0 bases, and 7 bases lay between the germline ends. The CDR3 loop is CASSLVGSSYNEQFF. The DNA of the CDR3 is TGTGCCAGCAGCTTAGTGGGGAGCTCCTACAATGAGCAGTTCTTC.